This T cell receptor beta chain was found in a study of PD-1 blockade in classical Hodgkin lymphoma. V was trimmed by 4 bases and J by 1 base, leaving 14 bases between them. The CDR3 is 16 amino acids. CDR1 and CDR2 (germline): SGHAT, FQNNGV. Comment on this clone: Its antigen remains unknown.

Method: immunoSEQ multiplex PCR; TCRdb's copy keeps in-frame clones and lacks some. This sample has roughly 86,000 clones; 75% to 85% occur once, and the top ten carry about 18%. The time point: cycle 4 day 1 (C4D1), after five to seven weeks of nivolumab. Following autologous stem cell transplantation, relapse occurred in every patient, and exposure to brentuximab vedotin varied. Overall study results and limits: Before treatment, complete responders showed about the same diversity as newly diagnosed patients. The study reported lower baseline TCR diversity in newly diagnosed patients than in healthy donors. Whereas CD4+ TCR diversity had risen significantly by C4D1, CD8+ TCR diversity had not.

The chain employs TRBV11-2 and TRBJ1-3; D perhaps matches TRBD1 (5 bases). The receptor comes from a human donor with classical Hodgkin lymphoma. The sequencing used peripheral blood mononuclear cells (PBMCs), collected before the fourth cycle of nivolumab. The DNA of the CDR3 is TGTGCCAGCAGCTCACGGTGGACACGATCTGGAAACACCATATATTTT. Encoded protein: CASSSRWTRSGNTIYF.